The 2 T cell receptor beta chains reported below all come from one sample, sequenced in a study of memory CD4+ T cells and cytomegalovirus serostatus. Single viable CD3+CD4+CD8-CD45RO+ cells were sorted as the memory CD4+ T cells. Generated by immunoSEQ multiplex PCR, the TCRdb table keeps only in-frame clones and is missing some. Of about 61,000 clones listed, around 80% are singletons. The sample was memory CD4+ T cells from blood. The receptors were gathered from an adult in good health and CMV-seronegative. Some clones in this sample may be carry-over from other donors' samples.

J is TRBJ1-6 and V is TRBV5-8; 8 nucleotides line up with TRBD1. The CDR3 has 14 amino acids. Germline CDR1 and CDR2: SGHTS and YDEGEE. The ends lost 2 bases at V and 8 bases at J; junction bases unmatched: 3. The CDR3 spells CASSFGQGYSPLHF. The CDR3 DNA sequence: TGTGCCAGCAGCTTCGGACAGGGTTATTCACCCCTCCACTTT. Using reference TRBV5-8 and TRBJ1-6 for the parts outside the CDR3, the full variable domain is EAGVTQSPTHLIKTRGQQATLRCSPISGHTSVYWYQQALGLGLQFLLWYDEGEERNRGNFPPRFSGRQFPNYSSELNVNALELEDSALYLCASSFGQGYSPLHFGNGTRLTVT.

There are a few counts of this clone. The chain employs TRBV5-4 and TRBJ2-3; D possibly corresponds to TRBD2 (6 bases). V lost 2 bases and J 0 bases, leaving 16 bases between the germline ends. The germline V gene has CDR1 SGHNT and CDR2 YYREEE (reference sequence). The CDR3 extends over 17 amino acids. This CDR3 is CASSFTAWGDSTDTQYF. The CDR3 DNA sequence: TGTGCCAGCAGCTTCACAGCGTGGGGGGATAGCACAGATACGCAGTATTTT.